This T cell receptor beta chain came from a study of blood T cell repertoires in COVID-19. Study background: The samples span acute and convalescent COVID-19 from the United States, Italy and Spain. PBMCs, B-cell-depleted T cells, or T cells provided the cDNA or gDNA that made up the material.

Germline CDR1 DFQATT, CDR2 SNEGSKA (reference sequence). Trimming cost V 3 bases and J 4 bases, with 10 bases left between them. The CDR3 consists of 13 residues. The method was immunoSEQ multiplex PCR; TCRdb's version includes in-frame clones alone and lacks a portion of them. The table includes some 26,000 clones, over 60% detected once. The TCR sequence derives from a woman of 80 years or more with acute or convalescent COVID-19. The sequenced sample was peripheral blood. The J gene is TRBJ1-3, the V gene TRBV20-1; D is possibly TRBD1 (6 bases). CDR3 DNA: TGCAGTGCTAGTGGGGGCCCCGGAAACACCATATATTTT. This codes for CSASGGPGNTIYF.